This TCR beta chain appears in the sequencing data of a study of T cells in Graves' hyperthyroidism and ophthalmopathy. Looking at the study overall: It was at initial diagnosis, before any treatment, that peripheral blood was collected.

This clonotype was detected many times. Its antigen is still unknown. RNA transcripts yielded amplified TCR beta CDR3 regions. RT-PCR in the first round (using the HTBI primer set) targeted the TCR CDR3. TCRdb fed the multiplex PCR reads into MiXCR, producing one record per CDR3 protein. Counted here are about 360,000 distinct CDR3 sequences, about 13% occurring once; the ten biggest clones make up less than 10%. Stable Graves' hyperthyroidism denoted no ophthalmopathy progression over 18 months. Diagnosis rested on symptoms, serum thyroxine and TRAb, thyroid ultrasound, and orbital computed tomography. Deletions cut 2 bases from V and 3 bases from J, with 2 bases between. The CDR3 covers 11 residues. Germline-derived CDR1 and CDR2 are ENHRY and SYGVKD. Points from the study as a whole: Ophthalmopathy, which appeared later, was predicted by the model a median around 6.9 months before onset.

The origin of this receptor is a woman aged 18-29 years with Graves' hyperthyroidism. The V gene is TRBV10-3, the J gene TRBJ2-7, with D unclear. Source material: blood. CDR3 loop: CAISERYEQYF. The CDR3 DNA is TGTGCCATCAGTGAGCGCTACGAGCAGTACTTC.